The present entry profiles one TCR beta chain with its context. Germline V gene lookup returns CDR1 LNHDA and CDR2 SQIVND (reference sequence). The J segment lost 3 bases and the V segment lost 5 bases, leaving 5 bases of the junction unmatched. This CDR3 is 15 amino acids long. The data derive from a study of T cell changes during pregnancy in multiple sclerosis. The protocol was immunoSEQ multiplex PCR, while the TCRdb copy is restricted to in-frame clones and leaves out a portion. The sample includes approximately 44,000 clones, 85% to 95% seen only once; the top ten take over 0.45%. Here the sequenced sample was CD4+ T cells from peripheral blood mononuclear cells, taken in the third trimester of pregnancy. The receptor was isolated from a female donor with multiple sclerosis, enrolled in a pregnancy study. This chain joins TRBV19 and TRBJ2-2; TRBD1 aligns across 8 bases. This chain's CDR3 is CASSARTGYTGELFF. As DNA, the CDR3 is TGTGCCAGTAGTGCCAGGACAGGGTACACCGGGGAGCTGTTTTTT. Full variable domain (missing parts from reference TRBV19 and TRBJ2-2): DGGITQSPKYLFRKEGQNVTLSCEQNLNHDAMYWYRQDPGQGLRLIYYSQIVNDFQKGDIAEGYSVSREKKESFPLTVTSAQKNPTAFYLCASSARTGYTGELFFGEGSRLTVL.